The 2 T cell receptor beta chains below come from one sample, sequenced in a study of blood T cell repertoires in COVID-19. Here immunoSEQ multiplex PCR was the method, and the copy in TCRdb shows in-frame clones only, minus some. The profile covers about 220,000 clones, with 80% to 85% appearing a single time and 3% taken by the ten largest. What was sequenced was peripheral blood. These receptor sequences come from a woman under 40 who had recovered from COVID-19.

Only one count was recorded for this clone. The rearrangement joins TRBV18 to TRBJ1-2, with D possibly TRBD1 on 5 matching bases. This CDR3 contains 16 residues. Germline lookup yields CDR1 KGHSH and CDR2 LQKENI. V was pared by 6 bases and J by 0 bases, with 17 bases between. The CDR3 loop is CASSPQGGIANYGYTF. The CDR3 bases are TGTGCCAGCTCGCCGCAGGGAGGGATCGCTAACTATGGCTACACCTTC.

The V call is TRBV6-5, the J call TRBJ1-2; D is perhaps TRBD1 (6 bases). There are 15 residues in the CDR3. The V and J ends lost 6 bases and 4 bases respectively, with 18 bases between them. Looked up from germline, CDR1 is MNHEY and CDR2 is SVGAGI. The chain's CDR3 is CASSGRGGRAYGYTF. CDR3 coding DNA: TGTGCCAGCAGCGGAAGAGGGGGAAGGGCCTATGGCTACACCTTC.